This T cell receptor (beta chain) was retrieved from a study of CD4 and CD8 cells across lung adenocarcinoma regions. In TCRdb, the PCR reads were re-called with MiXCR into one record per CDR3 protein. The repertoire holds approximately 9,100 distinct CDR3 sequences, roughly half seen once, with 15% to 20% in the top ten. To note about this clonotype: An end of the junction differs from the germline gene, which may be a read error.

The TCR sequence derives from a male donor with lung adenocarcinoma. The CD4 and CD8 labels of this study may be unreliable. The sample taken for sequencing was CD4+ T cells from the margin of a lung tumor.

Written as DNA, the CDR3 is TGTGCCTCGGGGCGGGACCCCACAGATACGCAGTATTTC. This gives the protein CASGRDPTDTQYF. The V gene is TRBV10-3, the J gene TRBJ2-3; tentative D call: TRBD2 (6 bases). Germline assignment: CDR1 ENHRY and CDR2 SYGVKD. The CDR3 is 13 residues long.